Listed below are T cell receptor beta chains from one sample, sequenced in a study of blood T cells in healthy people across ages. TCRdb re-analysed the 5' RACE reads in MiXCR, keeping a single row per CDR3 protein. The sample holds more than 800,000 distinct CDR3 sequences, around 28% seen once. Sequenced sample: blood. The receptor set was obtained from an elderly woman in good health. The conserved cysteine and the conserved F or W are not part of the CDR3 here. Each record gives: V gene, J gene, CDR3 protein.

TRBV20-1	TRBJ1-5	SAQRVGFSNQPQH
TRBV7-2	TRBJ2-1	ASSPRGQGLNEQF
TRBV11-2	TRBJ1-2	ASSFGQGSGST
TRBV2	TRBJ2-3	ASTDPGPREVTDTQY
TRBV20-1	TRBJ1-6	SARGGAGSSPLH
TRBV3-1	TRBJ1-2	ASRNRRGGGYT
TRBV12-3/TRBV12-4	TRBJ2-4	ASKNGGGLQDEQY
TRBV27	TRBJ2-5	ASSLTTGPMGEQY
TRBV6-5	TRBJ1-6	ASRGRGSYNSPLH
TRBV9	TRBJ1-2	AGSVVGQGNYGYT
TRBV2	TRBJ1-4	ASRGGATNEKLF
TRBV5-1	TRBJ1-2	ASSLSGGADYGYT
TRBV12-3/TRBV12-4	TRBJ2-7	ASSLDPTIRGEQY
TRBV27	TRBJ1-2	ASSLFKDSWDGYT
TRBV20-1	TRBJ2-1	SLAGPMGQF
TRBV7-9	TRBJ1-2	AWQMLDSMDYGYT
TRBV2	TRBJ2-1	ASSEGGIQETQF
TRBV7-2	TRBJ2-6	ASSSTGARANVLT
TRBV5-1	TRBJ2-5	ASSLAPTGTSGGLYQETQY
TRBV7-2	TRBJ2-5	ASSSHAGVQY
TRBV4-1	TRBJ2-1	ASSRTSGGDYFNEQF
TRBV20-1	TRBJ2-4	SARPPGWWADGQNIQY
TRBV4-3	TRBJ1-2	ASSGWDRGDYGYT
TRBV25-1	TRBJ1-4	ASSDNSLGGNEKLF
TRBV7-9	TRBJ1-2	ASSFSGSSLYGYT
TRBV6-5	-	ASSYHPADGKNIQY
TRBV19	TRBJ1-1	ASRKGRTEAF
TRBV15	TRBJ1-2	ATSPTTGKINYGYT
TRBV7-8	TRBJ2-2	ASSLRAGAGELF
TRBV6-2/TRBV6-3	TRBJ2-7	ATYRDPSGEPYVQY
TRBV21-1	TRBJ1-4	ASNLGAQTNNEKLF
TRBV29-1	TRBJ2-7	SVRQGINEQY
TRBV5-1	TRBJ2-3	ASSLLRGDDTQY
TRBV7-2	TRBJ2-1	ASSLVPSGVSYNEQF
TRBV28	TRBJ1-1	ASHGGTEAF
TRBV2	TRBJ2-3	ASSEALRTGTQY
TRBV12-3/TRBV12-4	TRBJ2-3	ASSFSSGASTDTQY
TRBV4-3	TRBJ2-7	ASSDSGGNSYEQY
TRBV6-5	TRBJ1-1	ASSYEGARNTEAF
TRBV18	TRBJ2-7	TSSPGQGYEQY
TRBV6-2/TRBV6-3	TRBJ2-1	ASSYSGLAGESSYNEQF
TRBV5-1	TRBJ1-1	ASSLVAGRAEAF
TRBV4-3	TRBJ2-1	ASSEPGGGYNEQF
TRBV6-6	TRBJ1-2	ASSVRRVGYT
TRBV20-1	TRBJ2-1	SPQVGTSGNNEQF
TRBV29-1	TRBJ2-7	SADRVRDEQY
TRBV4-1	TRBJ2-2	ASSQEGLASDTGELF
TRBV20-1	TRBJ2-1	SAPSGSSSYNEQF
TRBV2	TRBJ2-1	ASSEGPRSSGQF
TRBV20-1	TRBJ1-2	SARGGRGQGNYGYT
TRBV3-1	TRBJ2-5	ASSRGGYQETQY
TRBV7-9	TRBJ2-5	ATTLPGTRGGETQY
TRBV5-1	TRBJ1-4	ASGPSGATNEKLF
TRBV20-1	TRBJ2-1	SVLSTSGGTDEQF
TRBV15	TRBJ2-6	ATRQGAGANVLT
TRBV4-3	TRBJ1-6	ASSQVTGVGSPLH
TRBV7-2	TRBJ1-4	ASSLTHSGEKLF
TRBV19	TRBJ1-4	ASTDRQGTNEKLF
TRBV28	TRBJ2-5	ASSPRLPAGGTETRY
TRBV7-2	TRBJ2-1	ASSWLARGNEQF